The clone carrying this T cell receptor beta chain has just one count. What it binds is unknown. What was amplified from RNA transcripts were TCR beta CDR3 regions. Primed by the HTBI set, a first-round RT-PCR was run on the TCR CDR3. MiXCR, run by TCRdb on the multiplex PCR reads, gives a single entry per CDR3 protein. The profile covers over 150,000 distinct CDR3 sequences, with around 15% appearing a single time and 25% to 30% taken by the ten largest. The data are from a study of T cells in Graves' hyperthyroidism and ophthalmopathy. Absence of ophthalmopathy progression within 18 months defined stable Graves' hyperthyroidism. Newly diagnosed hyperthyroidism, duration under 2 months, in patients aged 18 to 65. Notes on the study in general: Blood samples included most of the expanded thyroid clonotypes exceeding 0.001.

Input material: blood. This TCR was sampled from a woman aged 45-60 years with Graves' hyperthyroidism.

CDR3 amino acids: CASSGDRPNQPQHF. CDR3 nucleotide sequence: TGTGCCAGCAGTGGGGACAGACCTAATCAGCCCCAGCATTTT. The rearrangement joins TRBV28 to TRBJ1-5, with 7 bases lining up with TRBD1. V trimming: 5 bases; J trimming: 4 bases; junction bases outside the gene matches: 5. Germline V CDR1 and CDR2: MDHEN, SYDVKM. CDR3 length: 14 residues. Supplemented by reference TRBV28 and TRBJ1-5, the full variable domain reads DVKVTQSSRYLVKRTGEKVFLECVQDMDHENMFWYRQDPGLGLRLIYFSYDVKMKEKGDIPEGYSVSREKKERFSLILESASTNQTSMYLCASSGDRPNQPQHFGDGTRLSIL.